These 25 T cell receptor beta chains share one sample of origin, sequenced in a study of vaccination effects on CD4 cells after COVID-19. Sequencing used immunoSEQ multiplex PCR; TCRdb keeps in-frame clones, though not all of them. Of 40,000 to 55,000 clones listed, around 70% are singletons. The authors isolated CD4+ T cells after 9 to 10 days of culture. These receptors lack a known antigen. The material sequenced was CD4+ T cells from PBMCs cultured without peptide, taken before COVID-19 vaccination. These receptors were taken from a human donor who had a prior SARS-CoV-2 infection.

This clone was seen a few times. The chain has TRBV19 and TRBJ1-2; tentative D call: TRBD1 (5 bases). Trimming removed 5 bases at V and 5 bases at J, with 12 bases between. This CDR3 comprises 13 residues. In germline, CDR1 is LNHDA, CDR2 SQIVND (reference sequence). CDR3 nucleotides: TGTGCCAGTAGTCGGGGCAGAGTTTATGGCTACACCTTC. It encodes CASSRGRVYGYTF.

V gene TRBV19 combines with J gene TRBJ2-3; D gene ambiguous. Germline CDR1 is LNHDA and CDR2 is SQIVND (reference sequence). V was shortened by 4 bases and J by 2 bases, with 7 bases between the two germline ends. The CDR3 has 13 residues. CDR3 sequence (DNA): TGTGCCAGTAGTAACCTATACACAGATACGCAGTATTTT. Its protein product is CASSNLYTDTQYF.

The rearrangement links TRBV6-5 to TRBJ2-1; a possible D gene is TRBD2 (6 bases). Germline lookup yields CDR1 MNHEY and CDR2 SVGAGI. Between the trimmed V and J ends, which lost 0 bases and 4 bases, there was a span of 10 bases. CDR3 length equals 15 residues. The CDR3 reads CASSYSAGLYNEQFF. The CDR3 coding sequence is TGTGCCAGCAGTTACTCTGCGGGATTGTACAATGAGCAGTTCTTC.

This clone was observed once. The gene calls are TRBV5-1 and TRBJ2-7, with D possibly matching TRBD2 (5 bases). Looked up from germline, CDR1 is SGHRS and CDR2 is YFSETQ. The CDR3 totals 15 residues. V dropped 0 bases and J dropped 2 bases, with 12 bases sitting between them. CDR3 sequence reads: CASSLVGAGTYEQYF. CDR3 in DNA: TGCGCCAGCAGCTTGGTGGGTGCCGGGACCTACGAGCAGTACTTC.

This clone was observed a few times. For the CDR3, the DNA is TGCGCCAGCAGCTTGGACCCGAACACTGAAGCTTTCTTT. It codes for CASSLDPNTEAFF. J is TRBJ1-1 and V is TRBV5-1; D is unresolved. This CDR3 is built from 13 residues. Trimming left V 0 bases short and J 1 base short, with 4 bases between. Germline CDR1 reads SGHRS; CDR2 reads YFSETQ. The full variable domain, its missing parts supplied by reference TRBV5-1 and TRBJ1-1, is KAGVTQTPRYLIKTRGQQVTLSCSPISGHRSVSWYQQTPGQGLQFLFEYFSETQRNKGNFPGRFSGRQFSNSRSEMNVSTLELGDSALYLCASSLDPNTEAFFGQGTRLTVV.

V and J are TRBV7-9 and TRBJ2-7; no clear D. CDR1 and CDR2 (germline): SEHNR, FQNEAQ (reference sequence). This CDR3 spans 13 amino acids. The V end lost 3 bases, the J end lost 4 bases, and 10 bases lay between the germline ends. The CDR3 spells CASSLYAVYEQYF. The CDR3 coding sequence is TGTGCCAGCAGCTTGTATGCAGTTTACGAGCAGTACTTC.

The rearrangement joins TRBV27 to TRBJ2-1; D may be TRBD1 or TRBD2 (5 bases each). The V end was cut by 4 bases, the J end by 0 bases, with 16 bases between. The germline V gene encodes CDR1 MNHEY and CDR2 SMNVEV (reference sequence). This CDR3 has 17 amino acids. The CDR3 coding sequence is TGTGCCAGCAGTTCTCCGGGACCGCTGACCTCCTACAATGAGCAGTTCTTC. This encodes CASSSPGPLTSYNEQFF.

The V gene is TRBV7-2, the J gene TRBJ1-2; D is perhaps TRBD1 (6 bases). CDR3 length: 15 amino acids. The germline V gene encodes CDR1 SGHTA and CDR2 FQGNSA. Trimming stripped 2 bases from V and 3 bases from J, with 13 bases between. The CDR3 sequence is CASSLNRVNYYGYTF. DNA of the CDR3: TGTGCCAGCAGCTTAAACAGGGTAAACTACTATGGCTACACCTTC.

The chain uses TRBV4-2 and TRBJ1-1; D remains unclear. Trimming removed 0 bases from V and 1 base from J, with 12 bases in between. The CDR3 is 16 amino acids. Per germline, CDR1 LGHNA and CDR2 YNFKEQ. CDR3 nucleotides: TGTGCCAGCAGCCAAGATCTTCGGCGGACGAACACTGAAGCTTTCTTT. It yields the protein CASSQDLRRTNTEAFF.

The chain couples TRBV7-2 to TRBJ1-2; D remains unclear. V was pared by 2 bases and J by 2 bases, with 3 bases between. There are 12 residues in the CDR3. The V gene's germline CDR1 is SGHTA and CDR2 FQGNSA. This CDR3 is CASSLRNYGYTF. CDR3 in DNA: TGTGCCAGCAGCTTAAGAAACTATGGCTACACCTTC.

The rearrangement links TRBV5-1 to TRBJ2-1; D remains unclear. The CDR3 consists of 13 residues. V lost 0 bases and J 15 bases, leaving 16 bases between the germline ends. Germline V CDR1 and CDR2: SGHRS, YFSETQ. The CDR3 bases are TGCGCCAGCAGCTTGGACTCAACGGGTATATGGTTCTTC. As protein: CASSLDSTGIWFF.

Written as DNA, the CDR3 is TGTGCCACCCTTGGTTACGGCGATACGCAGTATTTT. Translating it yields CATLGYGDTQYF. The genes are TRBV6-5 and TRBJ2-3, with unresolved D. The germline V gene has CDR1 MNHEY and CDR2 SVGAGI. This CDR3 comprises 12 residues. Trimming cost V 10 bases and J 6 bases, with 14 bases left between them.

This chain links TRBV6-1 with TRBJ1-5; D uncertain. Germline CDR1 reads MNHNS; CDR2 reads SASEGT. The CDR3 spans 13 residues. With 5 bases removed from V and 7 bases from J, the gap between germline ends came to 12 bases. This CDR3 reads CASSPLIRQPQHF. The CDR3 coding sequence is TGTGCCAGCAGTCCACTTATTCGCCAGCCCCAGCATTTT.

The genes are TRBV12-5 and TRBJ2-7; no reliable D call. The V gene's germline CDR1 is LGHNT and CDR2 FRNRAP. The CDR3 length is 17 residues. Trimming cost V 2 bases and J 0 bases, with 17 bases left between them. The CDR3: CASGLTPTLDGSYEQYF. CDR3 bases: TGTGCTAGTGGTTTGACCCCCACTCTCGACGGCTCCTACGAGCAGTACTTC.

CDR3 DNA sequence: TGTGCCAGCAGCTGCAGACAGGGGTTTGCCCCCCATGAAGCTTTCTTT. Protein sequence: CASSCRQGFAPHEAFF. The chain has TRBV7-3 and TRBJ1-1, with 8 bases lining up with TRBD1. J was trimmed by 7 bases and V by 4 bases; bases with no gene match: 14. The CDR3 is made up of 16 amino acids. Germline V gene data show CDR1 as SGHTA and CDR2 as FQGTGA.

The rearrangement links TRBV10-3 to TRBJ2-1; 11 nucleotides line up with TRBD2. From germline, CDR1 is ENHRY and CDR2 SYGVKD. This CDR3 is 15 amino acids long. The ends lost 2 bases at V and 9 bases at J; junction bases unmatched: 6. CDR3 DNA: TGTGCCATCAGTGAGCCGACTACTAGCGGGGGTGAGCAGTTCTTC. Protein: CAISEPTTSGGEQFF.

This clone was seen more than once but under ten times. DNA for the CDR3: TGTGCCAGCAGGGCCGGGACTAGCGACACAGATACGCAGTATTTT. Amino acid sequence: CASRAGTSDTDTQYF. V gene TRBV2 combines with J gene TRBJ2-3, with TRBD2 matching 10 bases. Germline lookup yields CDR1 SNHLY and CDR2 FYNNEI. After removal of 6 bases from V and 2 bases from J, the junction contained 5 bases not matched to a gene. CDR3 length equals 15 residues.

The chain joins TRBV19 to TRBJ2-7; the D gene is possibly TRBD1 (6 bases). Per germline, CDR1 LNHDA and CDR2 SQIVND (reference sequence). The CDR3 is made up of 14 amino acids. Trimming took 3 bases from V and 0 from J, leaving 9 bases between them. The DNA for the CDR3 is TGTGCCAGTAGTATGCGACAGGCCTCCTACGAGCAGTACTTC. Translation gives CASSMRQASYEQYF.

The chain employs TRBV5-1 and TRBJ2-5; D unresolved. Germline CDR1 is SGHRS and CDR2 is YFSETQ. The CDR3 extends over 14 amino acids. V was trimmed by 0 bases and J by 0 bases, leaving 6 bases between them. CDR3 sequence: CASSLAGNQETQYF. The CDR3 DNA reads TGCGCCAGCAGCTTGGCAGGAAACCAAGAGACCCAGTACTTC.

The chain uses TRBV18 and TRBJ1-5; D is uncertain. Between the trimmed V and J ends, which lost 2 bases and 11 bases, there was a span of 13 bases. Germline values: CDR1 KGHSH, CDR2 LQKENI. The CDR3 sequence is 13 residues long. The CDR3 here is CASSPGPYVAQHF. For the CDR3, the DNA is TGTGCCAGCTCACCAGGACCCTATGTTGCCCAGCATTTT. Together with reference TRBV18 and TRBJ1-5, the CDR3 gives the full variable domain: NAGVMQNPRHLVRRRGQEARLRCSPMKGHSHVYWYRQLPEEGLKFMVYLQKENIIDESGMPKERFSAEFPKEGPSILRIQQVVRGDSAAYFCASSPGPYVAQHFGDGTRLSIL.

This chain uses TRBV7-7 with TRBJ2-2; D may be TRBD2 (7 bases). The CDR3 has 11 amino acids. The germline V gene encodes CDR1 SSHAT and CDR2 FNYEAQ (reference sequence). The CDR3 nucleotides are TGTGCTAGGGGGGGGGCCGGGGAGCTGTTTTTT. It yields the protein CARGGAGELFF.

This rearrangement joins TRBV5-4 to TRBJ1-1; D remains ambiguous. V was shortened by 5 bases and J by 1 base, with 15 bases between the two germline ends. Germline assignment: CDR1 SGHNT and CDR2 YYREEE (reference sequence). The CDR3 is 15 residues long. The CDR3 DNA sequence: TGTGCCAGCAGATTTTCGACGGCCCGGAACACTGAAGCTTTCTTT. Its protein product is CASRFSTARNTEAFF.

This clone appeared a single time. This CDR3 is CAIRSSGGDTDTQYF. The CDR3 DNA sequence: TGTGCCATCAGGTCTAGCGGGGGGGACACAGATACGCAGTATTTT. The chain recombines TRBV10-3 with TRBJ2-3; 12 positions match TRBD2. The ends lost 6 bases at V and 2 bases at J; junction bases unmatched: 3. There are 15 residues in the CDR3. Germline V gene data show CDR1 as ENHRY and CDR2 as SYGVKD.

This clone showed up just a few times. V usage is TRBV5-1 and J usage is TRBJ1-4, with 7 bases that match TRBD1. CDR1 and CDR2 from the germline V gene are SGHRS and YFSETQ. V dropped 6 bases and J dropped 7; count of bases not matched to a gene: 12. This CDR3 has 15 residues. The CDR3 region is CASNIQGGFGEKLFF. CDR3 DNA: TGCGCCAGCAACATTCAGGGGGGGTTTGGTGAAAAACTGTTTTTT. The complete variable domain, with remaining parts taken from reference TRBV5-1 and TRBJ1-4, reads KAGVTQTPRYLIKTRGQQVTLSCSPISGHRSVSWYQQTPGQGLQFLFEYFSETQRNKGNFPGRFSGRQFSNSRSEMNVSTLELGDSALYLCASNIQGGFGEKLFFGSGTQLSVL.

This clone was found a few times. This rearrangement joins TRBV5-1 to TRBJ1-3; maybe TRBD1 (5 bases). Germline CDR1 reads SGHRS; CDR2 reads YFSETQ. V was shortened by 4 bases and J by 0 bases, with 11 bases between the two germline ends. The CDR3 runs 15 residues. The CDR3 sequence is CASSREGLSGNTIYF. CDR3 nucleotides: TGCGCCAGCAGCCGGGAGGGGCTCTCTGGAAACACCATATATTTT.